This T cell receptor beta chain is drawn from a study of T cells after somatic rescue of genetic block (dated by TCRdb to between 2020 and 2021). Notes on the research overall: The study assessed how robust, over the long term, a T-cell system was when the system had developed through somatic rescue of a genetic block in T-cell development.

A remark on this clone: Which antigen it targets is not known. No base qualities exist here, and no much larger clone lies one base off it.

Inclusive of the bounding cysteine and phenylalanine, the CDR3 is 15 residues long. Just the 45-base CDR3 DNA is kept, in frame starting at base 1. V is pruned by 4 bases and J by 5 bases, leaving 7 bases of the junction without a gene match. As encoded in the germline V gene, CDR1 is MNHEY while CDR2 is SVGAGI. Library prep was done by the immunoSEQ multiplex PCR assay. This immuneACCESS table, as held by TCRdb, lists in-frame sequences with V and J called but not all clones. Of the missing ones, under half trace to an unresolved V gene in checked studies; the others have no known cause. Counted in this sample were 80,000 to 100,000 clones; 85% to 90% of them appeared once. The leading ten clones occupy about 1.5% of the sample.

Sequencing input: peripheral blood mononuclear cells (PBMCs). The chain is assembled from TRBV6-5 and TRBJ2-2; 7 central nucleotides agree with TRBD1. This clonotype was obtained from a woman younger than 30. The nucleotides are TGTGCCAGCAGTTTCAACAGGGGCGGAACCGGGGAGCTGTTTTTT. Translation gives CASSFNRGGTGELFF.